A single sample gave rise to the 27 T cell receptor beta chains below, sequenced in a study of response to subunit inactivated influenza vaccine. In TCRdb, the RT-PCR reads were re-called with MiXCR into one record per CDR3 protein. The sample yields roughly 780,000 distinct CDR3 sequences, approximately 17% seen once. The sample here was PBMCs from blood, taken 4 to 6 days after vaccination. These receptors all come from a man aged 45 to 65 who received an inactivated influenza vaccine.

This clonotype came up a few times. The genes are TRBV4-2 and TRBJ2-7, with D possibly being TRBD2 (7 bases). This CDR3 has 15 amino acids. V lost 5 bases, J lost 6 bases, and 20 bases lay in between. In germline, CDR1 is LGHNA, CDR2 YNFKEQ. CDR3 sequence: CASSETSGGPSEQYF. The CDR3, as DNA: TGTGCCAGCAGCGAGACGTCGGGGGGCCCGAGCGAGCAGTACTTC.

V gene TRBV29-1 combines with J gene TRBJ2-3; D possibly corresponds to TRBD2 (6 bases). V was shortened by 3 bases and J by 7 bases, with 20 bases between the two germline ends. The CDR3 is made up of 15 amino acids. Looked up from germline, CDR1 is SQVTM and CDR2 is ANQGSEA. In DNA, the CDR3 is TGCAGCGTTGATGATCGGCGGGACGGGGGATATACGCAGTATTTT. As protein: CSVDDRRDGGYTQYF.

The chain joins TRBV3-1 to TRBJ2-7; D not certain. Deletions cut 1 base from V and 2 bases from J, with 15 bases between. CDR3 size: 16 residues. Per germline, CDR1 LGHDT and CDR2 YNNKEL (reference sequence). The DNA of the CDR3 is TGTGCCAGCAGCCAAGTGGGTGGTTTTGGGGCCTACGAGCAGTACTTC. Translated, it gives CASSQVGGFGAYEQYF.

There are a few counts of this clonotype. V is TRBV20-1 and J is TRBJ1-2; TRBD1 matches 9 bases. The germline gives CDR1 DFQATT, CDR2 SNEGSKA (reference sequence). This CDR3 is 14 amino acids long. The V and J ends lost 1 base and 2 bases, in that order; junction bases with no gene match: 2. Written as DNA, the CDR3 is TGCAGTGCTAGAGGGGGACAGGGAAACTATGGCTACACCTTC. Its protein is CSARGGQGNYGYTF.

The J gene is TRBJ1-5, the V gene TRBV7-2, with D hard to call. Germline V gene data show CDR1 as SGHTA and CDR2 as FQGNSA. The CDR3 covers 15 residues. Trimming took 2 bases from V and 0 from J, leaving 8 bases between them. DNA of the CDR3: TGTGCCAGCAGCTTAACACAGTTTAGCAATCAGCCCCAGCATTTT. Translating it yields CASSLTQFSNQPQHF.

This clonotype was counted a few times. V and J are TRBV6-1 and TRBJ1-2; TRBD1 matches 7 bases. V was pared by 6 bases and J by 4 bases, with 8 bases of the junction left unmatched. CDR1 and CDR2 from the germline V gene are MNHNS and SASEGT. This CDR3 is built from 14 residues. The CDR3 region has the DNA TGTGCCAGCAGAGGAACCGGGACAGCCTATGGCTACACCTTC. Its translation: CASRGTGTAYGYTF.

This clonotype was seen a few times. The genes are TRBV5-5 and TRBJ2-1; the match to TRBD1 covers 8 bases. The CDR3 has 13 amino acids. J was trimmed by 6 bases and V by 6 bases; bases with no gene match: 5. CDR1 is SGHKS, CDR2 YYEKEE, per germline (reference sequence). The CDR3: CASMTGALNEQFF. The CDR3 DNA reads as TGTGCCAGCATGACAGGGGCGCTCAATGAGCAGTTCTTC. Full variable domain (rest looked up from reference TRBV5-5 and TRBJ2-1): DAGVTQSPTHLIKTRGQQVTLRCSPISGHKSVSWYQQVLGQGPQFIFQYYEKEERGRGNFPDRFSARQFPNYSSELNVNALLLGDSALYLCASMTGALNEQFFGPGTRLTVL.

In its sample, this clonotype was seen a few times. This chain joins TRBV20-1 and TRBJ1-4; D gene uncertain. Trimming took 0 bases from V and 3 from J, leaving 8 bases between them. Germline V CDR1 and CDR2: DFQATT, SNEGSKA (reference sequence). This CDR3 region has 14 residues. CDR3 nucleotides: TGCAGTGCTAGAGAGGGATCCTCTAATGAAAAACTGTTTTTT. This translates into CSAREGSSNEKLFF.

CDR3 nucleotides: TGCAGTGCTAGAGAAGAGGGATACGAGCAGTACTTC. Translated, it gives CSAREEGYEQYF. The gene calls are TRBV20-1 and TRBJ2-7; D may be TRBD2 (5 bases). The length of the CDR3 is 12 residues. V shed 0 bases and J shed 4 bases, with 7 bases lying between them. Germline V CDR1 and CDR2: DFQATT, SNEGSKA (reference sequence).

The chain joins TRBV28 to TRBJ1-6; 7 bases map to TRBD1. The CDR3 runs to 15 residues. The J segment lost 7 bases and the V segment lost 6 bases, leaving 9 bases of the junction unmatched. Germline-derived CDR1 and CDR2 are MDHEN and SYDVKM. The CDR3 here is CASRGPGTDNSPLHF. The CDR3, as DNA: TGTGCCAGCAGGGGTCCCGGGACAGACAATTCACCCCTCCACTTT.

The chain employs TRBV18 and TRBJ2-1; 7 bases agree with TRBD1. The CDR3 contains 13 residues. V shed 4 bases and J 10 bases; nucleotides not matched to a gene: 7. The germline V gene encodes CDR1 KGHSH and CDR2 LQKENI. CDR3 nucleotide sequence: TGTGCCAGCTCACGGGAAACAGGGGCCGAGCAGTTCTTC. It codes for CASSRETGAEQFF.

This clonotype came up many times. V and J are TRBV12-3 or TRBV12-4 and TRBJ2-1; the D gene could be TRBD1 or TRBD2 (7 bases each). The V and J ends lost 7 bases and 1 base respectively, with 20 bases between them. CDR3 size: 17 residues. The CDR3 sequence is CASTSGGGEGSYNEQFF. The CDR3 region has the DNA TGTGCCAGCACTTCAGGGGGGGGCGAGGGGTCCTACAATGAGCAGTTCTTC.

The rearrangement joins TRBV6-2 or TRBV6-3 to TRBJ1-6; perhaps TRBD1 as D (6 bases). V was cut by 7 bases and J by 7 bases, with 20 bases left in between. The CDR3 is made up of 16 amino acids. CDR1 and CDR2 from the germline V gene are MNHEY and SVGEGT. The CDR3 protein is CASKRHAGDANSPLHF. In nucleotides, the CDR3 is TGTGCCAGCAAGAGGCACGCAGGGGACGCAAATTCACCCCTCCACTTT.

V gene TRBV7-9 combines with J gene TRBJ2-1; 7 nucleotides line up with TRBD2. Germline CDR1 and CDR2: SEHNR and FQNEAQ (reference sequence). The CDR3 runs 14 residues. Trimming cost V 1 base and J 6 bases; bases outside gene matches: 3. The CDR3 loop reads CASSLEPSGNEQFF. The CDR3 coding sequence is TGTGCCAGCAGCTTAGAGCCTAGCGGCAATGAGCAGTTCTTC.

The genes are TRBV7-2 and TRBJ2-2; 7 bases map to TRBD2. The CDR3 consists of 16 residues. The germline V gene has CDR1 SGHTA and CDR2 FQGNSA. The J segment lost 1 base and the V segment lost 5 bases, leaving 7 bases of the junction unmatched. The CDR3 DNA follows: TGTGCCAGCAGCCCACATCAGCGGGGGAACACCGGGGAGCTGTTTTTT. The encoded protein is CASSPHQRGNTGELFF.

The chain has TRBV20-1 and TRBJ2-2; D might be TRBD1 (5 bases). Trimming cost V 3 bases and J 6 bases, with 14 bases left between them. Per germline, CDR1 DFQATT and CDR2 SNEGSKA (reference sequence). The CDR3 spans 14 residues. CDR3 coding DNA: TGCAGTGCTAGCTCCGCCAGGGCAGCCGGGGAGCTGTTTTTT. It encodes CSASSARAAGELFF.

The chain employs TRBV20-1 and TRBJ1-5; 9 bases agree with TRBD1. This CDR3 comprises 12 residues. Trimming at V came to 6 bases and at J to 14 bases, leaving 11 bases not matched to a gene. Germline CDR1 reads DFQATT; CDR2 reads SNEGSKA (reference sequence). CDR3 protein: CSASDRGDWEHF. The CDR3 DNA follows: TGCAGTGCGAGCGACAGGGGGGATTGGGAGCATTTT.

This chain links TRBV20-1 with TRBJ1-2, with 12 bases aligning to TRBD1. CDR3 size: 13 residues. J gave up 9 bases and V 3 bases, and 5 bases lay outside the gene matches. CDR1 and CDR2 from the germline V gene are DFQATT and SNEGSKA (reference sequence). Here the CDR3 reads CSASLGQGASYTF. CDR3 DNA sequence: TGCAGTGCTAGTCTGGGACAGGGGGCGAGCTACACCTTC.

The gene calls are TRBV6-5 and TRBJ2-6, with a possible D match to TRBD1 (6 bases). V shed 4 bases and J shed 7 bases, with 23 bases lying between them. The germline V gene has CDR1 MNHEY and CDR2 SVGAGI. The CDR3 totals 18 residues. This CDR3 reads CASSLQGRLALGANVLTF. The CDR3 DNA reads TGTGCCAGCAGTTTACAGGGACGGCTCGCTCTTGGAGCCAACGTCCTGACTTTC.

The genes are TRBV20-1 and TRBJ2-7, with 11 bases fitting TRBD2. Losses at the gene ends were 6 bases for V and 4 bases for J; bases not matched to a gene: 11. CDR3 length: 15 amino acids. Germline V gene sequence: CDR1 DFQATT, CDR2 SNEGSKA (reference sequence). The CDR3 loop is CSAALAGGQPYEQYF. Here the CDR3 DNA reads TGCAGTGCAGCGCTAGCGGGGGGACAACCTTACGAGCAGTACTTC.

The CDR3 nucleotides are TGTGCCAGCAGTGAATATAGGTACGGGGCCGGCACAGATACGCAGTATTTT. Protein product: CASSEYRYGAGTDTQYF. This chain joins TRBV25-1 and TRBJ2-3, with D perhaps being TRBD1 or TRBD2 (5 bases each). Germline CDR1 is MGHDK and CDR2 is SYGVNS. Deletions cut 0 bases from V and 1 base from J, with 14 bases between. The CDR3 loop spans 17 amino acids.

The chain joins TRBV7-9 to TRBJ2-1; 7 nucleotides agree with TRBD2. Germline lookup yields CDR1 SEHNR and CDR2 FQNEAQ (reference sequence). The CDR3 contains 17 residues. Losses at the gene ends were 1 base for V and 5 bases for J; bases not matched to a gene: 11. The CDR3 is CASSLVGGREPDNEQFF. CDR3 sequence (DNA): TGTGCCAGCAGCTTAGTGGGAGGGCGGGAGCCCGACAATGAGCAGTTCTTC.

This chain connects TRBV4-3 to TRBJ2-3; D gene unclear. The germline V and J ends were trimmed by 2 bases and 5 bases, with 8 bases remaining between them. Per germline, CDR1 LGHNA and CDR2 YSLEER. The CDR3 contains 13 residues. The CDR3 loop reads CASSQQSGDTQYF. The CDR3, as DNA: TGCGCCAGCAGCCAACAATCGGGAGATACGCAGTATTTT.

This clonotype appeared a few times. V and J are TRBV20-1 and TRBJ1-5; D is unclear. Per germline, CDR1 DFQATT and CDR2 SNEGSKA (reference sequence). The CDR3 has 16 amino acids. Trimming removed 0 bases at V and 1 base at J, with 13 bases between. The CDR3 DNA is TGCAGTGCTAGAGATCGGGCAAGAGGGAGCAATCAGCCCCAGCATTTT. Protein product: CSARDRARGSNQPQHF.

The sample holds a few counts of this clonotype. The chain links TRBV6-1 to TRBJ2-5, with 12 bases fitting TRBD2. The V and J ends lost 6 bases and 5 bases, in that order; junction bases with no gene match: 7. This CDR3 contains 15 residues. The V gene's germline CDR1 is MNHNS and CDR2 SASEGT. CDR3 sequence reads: CASSSSGRALETQYF. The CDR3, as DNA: TGTGCCAGCAGCTCTAGCGGGAGGGCCCTGGAGACCCAGTACTTC.

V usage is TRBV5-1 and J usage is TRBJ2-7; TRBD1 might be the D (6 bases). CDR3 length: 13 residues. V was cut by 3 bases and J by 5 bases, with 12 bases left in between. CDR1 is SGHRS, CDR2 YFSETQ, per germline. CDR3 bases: TGCGCCAGCAGCTCTACAGGGTCGGACGAGCAGTACTTC. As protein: CASSSTGSDEQYF.

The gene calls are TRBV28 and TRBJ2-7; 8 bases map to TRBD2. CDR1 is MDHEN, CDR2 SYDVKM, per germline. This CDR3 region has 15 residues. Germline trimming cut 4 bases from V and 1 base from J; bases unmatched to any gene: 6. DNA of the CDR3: TGTGCCAGCAGTTATCCGGGCGGGGGGTCCTACGAGCAGTACTTC. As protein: CASSYPGGGSYEQYF.